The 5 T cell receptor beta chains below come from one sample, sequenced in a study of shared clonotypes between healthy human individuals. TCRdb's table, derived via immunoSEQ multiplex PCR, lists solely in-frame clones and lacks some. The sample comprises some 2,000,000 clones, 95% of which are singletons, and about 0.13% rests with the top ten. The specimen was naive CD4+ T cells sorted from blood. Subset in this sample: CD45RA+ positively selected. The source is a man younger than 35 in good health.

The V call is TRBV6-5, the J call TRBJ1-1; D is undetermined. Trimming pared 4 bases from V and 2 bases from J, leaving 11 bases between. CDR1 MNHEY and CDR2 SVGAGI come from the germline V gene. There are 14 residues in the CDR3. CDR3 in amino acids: CASSFTGGNTEAFF. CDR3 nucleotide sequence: TGTGCCAGCAGTTTTACGGGAGGTAACACTGAAGCTTTCTTT.

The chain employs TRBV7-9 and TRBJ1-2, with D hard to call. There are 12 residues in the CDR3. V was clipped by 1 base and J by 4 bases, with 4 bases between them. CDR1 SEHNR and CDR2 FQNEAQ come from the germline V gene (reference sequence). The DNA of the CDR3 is TGTGCCAGCAGCTTAGGCAGCTATGGCTACACCTTC. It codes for CASSLGSYGYTF.

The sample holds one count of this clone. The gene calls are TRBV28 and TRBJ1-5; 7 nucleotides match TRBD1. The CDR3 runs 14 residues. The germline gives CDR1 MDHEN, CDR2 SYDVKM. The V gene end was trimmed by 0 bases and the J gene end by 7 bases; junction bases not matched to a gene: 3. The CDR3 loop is CASSLWTGPQPQHF. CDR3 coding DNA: TGTGCCAGCAGTTTATGGACAGGGCCCCAGCCCCAGCATTTT.

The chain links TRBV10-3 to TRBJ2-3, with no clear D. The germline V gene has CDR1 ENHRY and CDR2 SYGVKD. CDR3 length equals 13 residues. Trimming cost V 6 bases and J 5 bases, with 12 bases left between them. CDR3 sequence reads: CAISGPLEDTQYF. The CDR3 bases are TGTGCCATCAGCGGACCCTTGGAAGATACGCAGTATTTT.

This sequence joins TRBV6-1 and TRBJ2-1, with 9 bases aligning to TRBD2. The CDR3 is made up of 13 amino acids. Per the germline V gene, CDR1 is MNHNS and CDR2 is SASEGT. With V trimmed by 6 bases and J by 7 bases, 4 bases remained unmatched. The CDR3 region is CASRGSGRNEQFF. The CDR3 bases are TGTGCCAGCAGGGGTAGCGGGAGAAATGAGCAGTTCTTC.